A selection of T cell receptor beta chains follows, all from one sample in a study of OX40 agonist ivuxolimab in advanced cancers. The table came from immunoSEQ multiplex PCR; TCRdb's copy has only in-frame clones and leaves some out. The sample holds 65,000 to 70,000 clones, 75% to 90% seen once. Material: CD4+ or CD8+ T cells sorted from blood, obtained in a trial of the OX40 agonist ivuxolimab. All receptors come from an adult with an advanced solid tumor such as melanoma, head and neck, liver or kidney cancer. Both conserved end residues are trimmed from each CDR3.

v_call	cdr3_length	j_call	cdr3_aa
TRBV14	10	TRBJ1-1	ASSPPPSEAF
TRBV29-1	13	TRBJ2-7	SVEERNGGNYEQY
TRBV28	12	TRBJ1-1	ASSLRTWAREAF
TRBV5-8	11	TRBJ2-7	ASGWQGPYEQY
TRBV18	10	TRBJ2-1	ASSPPEYEQF
TRBV7-8	12	TRBJ2-7	ASSLGHRDYEQY
TRBV19	14	TRBJ2-5	ASSTGLAGGEETQY
TRBV4-3	14	TRBJ1-2	ASSQDGDRGFYGYT
TRBV6-1	10	TRBJ2-4	ASSVLLDIQY
TRBV5-1	14	TRBJ2-1	ASSFGLAGGYNEQF
TRBV7-9	15	TRBJ1-3	ASSPPPAAISGNTIY
TRBV5-6	13	TRBJ1-5	ASSLGGAGNQPQH
TRBV9	13	TRBJ2-7	ASSVTGGNNHEQY
TRBV27	14	TRBJ1-1	ASSFGTGDANTEAF
TRBV14	15	TRBJ2-3	ASSPPPSGESTDTQY
TRBV7-6	12	TRBJ2-7	ASSLVRGTYEQY
TRBV7-2	13	TRBJ1-2	ASSPVVGQNYGYT
TRBV27	13	TRBJ2-7	ASSFSSGTAYEQY
TRBV30	16	TRBJ1-6	AWSVHSFLSSYNSPLH
TRBV10-2	13	TRBJ2-7	ASLGTSGLSYEQY
TRBV11-3	12	TRBJ2-1	ASSLGQGVNEQF
TRBV5-5	13	TRBJ2-5	ASSSSGTNLETQY
TRBV4-1	12	TRBJ1-3	ASSPTGPGNTIY
TRBV4-1	12	TRBJ2-1	ASSQGDSYNEQF
TRBV7-3	16	TRBJ2-3	ASSLIHGSGTNTDTQY
TRBV7-9	13	TRBJ2-3	ASSFNAQGADTQY
TRBV13	13	TRBJ1-2	ASSLLETDNYGYT
TRBV5-4	16	TRBJ2-7	ASSLGGMGSRSSYEQY
TRBV6-5	12	TRBJ2-2	ASSYGANTGELF
TRBV4-3	12	TRBJ1-5	ASSQEFGSQPQH
TRBV9	13	TRBJ2-7	ASSVGGPATYEQY
TRBV28	11	TRBJ1-2	ASSLRGVYGYT
TRBV13	16	TRBJ1-5	ASSLMIQGGNSNQPQH
TRBV27	13	TRBJ2-7	ASSQGLGLSYEQY
TRBV7-2	13	TRBJ2-7	ASSWGTEASYEQY
TRBV4-1	12	TRBJ1-1	ASSQVAMNTEAF
TRBV27	12	TRBJ2-7	ASSLKGAIYEQY
TRBV11-2	17	TRBJ2-6	ASSLDARTPPSGANVLT
TRBV15	15	TRBJ2-1	ATSPRAGGGSYNEQF
TRBV18	13	TRBJ2-7	ASSPGQGAFDEQY
TRBV5-6	15	TRBJ1-4	ASSFGSSGTGYEKLF
TRBV10-2	13	TRBJ1-5	ASSPGQGSDQPQH
TRBV2	12	TRBJ1-2	AILTDSSNYGYT
TRBV6-5	11	TRBJ2-1	ATSREGYNEQF
TRBV7-2	9	TRBJ2-2	ASSPATELF
TRBV7-3	13	TRBJ2-7	ASSLTPAGAYEQY
TRBV19	12	TRBJ2-7	ASSFSSGRYEQY
TRBV19	11	TRBJ1-1	ASSIAVNTEAF
TRBV6-5	12	TRBJ2-7	ASSYSSMGYEQY
TRBV6-1	12	TRBJ2-7	ASSVGTETYEQY
TRBV27	11	TRBJ2-1	ASSLAGGYEQF
TRBV10-3	13	TRBJ1-5	AIRDGEYSNQPQH
TRBV6-5	11	TRBJ1-1	ASSYMGVTEAF
TRBV19	11	TRBJ1-1	ASSIGAATEAF